These 32 T cell receptor beta chains share one sample of origin, sequenced in a study of cytomegalovirus exposure and HLA in healthy donors. Repertoires were generated with immunoSEQ multiplex PCR, while TCRdb's copy carries only in-frame clones and drops some. This sample has about 160,000 clones, with 96% found just once. Sequencing was done on a sample of PBMCs. All receptors derive from a woman between 18 and 29 years old in good health and CMV-seronegative.

The V call is TRBV5-1, the J call TRBJ2-7; 8 bases are shared with TRBD2. The CDR3 totals 14 residues. Germline CDR1 is SGHRS and CDR2 is YFSETQ. The J segment lost 4 bases and the V segment lost 0 bases, leaving 3 bases of the junction unmatched. In DNA, the CDR3 is TGCGCCAGCAGCTTGGCCGGGGGGGAATACGAGCAGTACTTC. Its protein product is CASSLAGGEYEQYF. Full variable domain (rest looked up from reference TRBV5-1 and TRBJ2-7): KAGVTQTPRYLIKTRGQQVTLSCSPISGHRSVSWYQQTPGQGLQFLFEYFSETQRNKGNFPGRFSGRQFSNSRSEMNVSTLELGDSALYLCASSLAGGEYEQYFGPGTRLTVT.

This chain connects TRBV18 to TRBJ2-7, with 7 nucleotides matching TRBD1. The CDR3 extends over 15 amino acids. CDR1 and CDR2 (germline): KGHSH, LQKENI. Trimming cost V 4 bases and J 0 bases; bases outside gene matches: 6. The DNA of the CDR3 is TGTGCCAGCTCACAGGGACAGCCCAACTCCTACGAGCAGTACTTC. Encoded protein: CASSQGQPNSYEQYF.

The genes are TRBV12-5 and TRBJ1-4; TRBD1 matches 7 bases. Germline CDR1 and CDR2: LGHNT and FRNRAP. This CDR3 is 18 amino acids long. Trimming removed 1 base from V and 0 bases from J; junction bases left unmatched: 8. The CDR3 region is CASGLAKGGFATNEKLFF. CDR3 DNA: TGTGCTAGTGGTTTGGCAAAAGGGGGCTTTGCAACTAATGAAAAACTGTTTTTT.

The chain has TRBV5-5 and TRBJ1-1; TRBD1 agrees at 9 bases. Losses at the gene ends were 3 bases for V and 6 bases for J; bases not matched to a gene: 6. Germline V gene sequence: CDR1 SGHKS, CDR2 YYEKEE (reference sequence). CDR3 size: 14 residues. The CDR3 coding sequence is TGTGCCAGCAGCTACGGGGACAGGGATGCTGAAGCTTTCTTT. Amino acids: CASSYGDRDAEAFF.

V gene TRBV19 combines with J gene TRBJ2-7, with 10 bases that match TRBD1. The CDR3 totals 15 residues. Trimming removed 5 bases from V and 1 base from J; junction bases left unmatched: 5. CDR1 LNHDA and CDR2 SQIVND come from the germline V gene (reference sequence). The CDR3 sequence is CASSPGQGTSYEQYF. CDR3 nucleotide sequence: TGTGCCAGTAGTCCGGGACAGGGGACATCCTACGAGCAGTACTTC.

The chain couples TRBV7-9 to TRBJ2-7, with D perhaps matching TRBD1 (5 bases). The CDR3 extends over 15 amino acids. V lost 0 bases and J lost 5, with 14 bases in between. The germline gives CDR1 SEHNR, CDR2 FQNEAQ (reference sequence). CDR3 nucleotide sequence: TGTGCCAGCAGCTTAGCAGGGGCCGGGTTTAACGAGCAGTACTTC. Its protein product is CASSLAGAGFNEQYF.

The chain carries TRBV18 and TRBJ1-1, with TRBD1 matching over 11 bases. Germline CDR1 reads KGHSH; CDR2 reads LQKENI. The CDR3 sequence is 15 residues long. The J segment lost 2 bases and the V segment lost 4 bases, leaving 3 bases of the junction unmatched. The DNA of the CDR3 is TGTGCCAGCTCACGGGACAGGGGGGTCAACACTGAAGCTTTCTTT. Translating it yields CASSRDRGVNTEAFF.

This sequence joins TRBV7-9 and TRBJ1-1; D gene ambiguous. There are 13 residues in the CDR3. The V end lost 2 bases, the J end lost 1 base, and 5 bases lay between the germline ends. Germline CDR1 SEHNR, CDR2 FQNEAQ (reference sequence). The CDR3 nucleotides are TGTGCCAGCAGCTTACAGGAGAACACTGAAGCTTTCTTT. It specifies CASSLQENTEAFF.

This chain joins TRBV4-2 and TRBJ2-7, with 8 positions matching TRBD2. The CDR3 contains 15 residues. The trim removed 4 bases at V and 2 bases at J, leaving 7 bases unmatched. Germline V CDR1 and CDR2: LGHNA, YNFKEQ. DNA for the CDR3: TGTGCCAGCAGCCCCCGGGGGGGGGCCACCTACGAGCAGTACTTC. Amino acids: CASSPRGGATYEQYF.

V gene TRBV4-2 combines with J gene TRBJ2-1; D is unresolved. The CDR3 sequence is 15 residues long. V was shortened by 1 base and J by 0 bases, with 7 bases between the two germline ends. Per germline, CDR1 LGHNA and CDR2 YNFKEQ. The CDR3: CASSQGPGSYNEQFF. Written as DNA, the CDR3 is TGTGCCAGCAGCCAAGGCCCAGGCTCCTACAATGAGCAGTTCTTC.

The chain is built from TRBV6-6 and TRBJ1-6, with D unclear. The germline CDR1 and CDR2 sequences are MNHNY and SVGAGI (reference sequence). The CDR3 covers 12 residues. Trimming took 6 bases from V and 10 from J, leaving 10 bases between them. The CDR3 reads CASSTHTSPLHF. As DNA, the CDR3 is TGTGCCAGCAGCACGCATACATCACCCCTCCACTTT.

This clone was detected once. The chain couples TRBV5-6 to TRBJ1-1; 7 positions agree with TRBD1. The junction had 4 bases not matched to a gene; V was cut back by 4 bases and J by 1 base. In germline, CDR1 is SGHDT, CDR2 YYEEEE. The CDR3 loop spans 14 amino acids. In DNA form, the CDR3 reads TGTGCCAGCAGCCCGGGACAGCGGAACACTGAAGCTTTCTTT. Translation: CASSPGQRNTEAFF.

The rearrangement joins TRBV7-2 to TRBJ2-7; D possibly corresponds to TRBD2 (6 bases). The CDR3 spans 16 residues. CDR1 is SGHTA and CDR2 is FQGNSA in the germline V gene. The V end was cut by 5 bases, the J end by 0 bases, with 17 bases between. The CDR3, as DNA: TGTGCCAGCAGCCGACTGGGACTCAAAAGCTCCTACGAGCAGTACTTC. It is translated as CASSRLGLKSSYEQYF.

This rearrangement joins TRBV20-1 to TRBJ2-1; tentative D call: TRBD2 (5 bases). The CDR3 is 11 residues long. Looked up from germline, CDR1 is DFQATT and CDR2 is SNEGSKA (reference sequence). Trimming took off 1 base at V and 10 bases at J, with 8 bases between the two ends. This chain's CDR3 is CSARVVAEQFF. CDR3 sequence (DNA): TGCAGTGCTAGAGTTGTAGCGGAGCAGTTCTTC.

In this sample, this clone turned up once. The V gene is TRBV19, the J gene TRBJ2-3; TRBD2 matches at 10 bases. This CDR3 spans 17 amino acids. V lost 5 bases and J lost 5; bases outside the gene matches: 13. The V gene's germline CDR1 is LNHDA and CDR2 SQIVND (reference sequence). For the CDR3, the DNA is TGTGCCAGTAGTCCCCGGAGGAGCGGGGGGGCCGGAGATACGCAGTATTTT. Amino acids: CASSPRRSGGAGDTQYF. The full variable domain, rest sourced from reference TRBV19 and TRBJ2-3, is DGGITQSPKYLFRKEGQNVTLSCEQNLNHDAMYWYRQDPGQGLRLIYYSQIVNDFQKGDIAEGYSVSREKKESFPLTVTSAQKNPTAFYLCASSPRRSGGAGDTQYFGPGTRLTVL.

The chain combines TRBV6-1 with TRBJ1-5; no clear D. The CDR3 runs 14 residues. V was shortened by 3 bases and J by 10 bases, with 16 bases between the two germline ends. CDR1 and CDR2 (germline): MNHNS, SASEGT. The chain's CDR3 is CASSDEDTSFPQHF. The CDR3 DNA reads as TGTGCCAGCAGTGATGAAGACACTTCTTTTCCCCAGCATTTT.

V usage is TRBV9 and J usage is TRBJ2-5; TRBD2 matches at 13 bases. The trim removed 3 bases at V and 1 base at J, leaving 9 bases unmatched. This CDR3 comprises 18 residues. Germline V CDR1 and CDR2: SGDLS, YYNGEE. CDR3 sequence reads: CASSGWTSGGQLQETQYF. The CDR3 DNA reads TGTGCCAGCAGCGGCTGGACTAGCGGGGGCCAACTCCAAGAGACCCAGTACTTC.

V is TRBV7-8 and J is TRBJ1-2, with a weak D call TRBD1 (6 bases). The germline CDR1 and CDR2 sequences are SGHVS and FQNEAQ. V was trimmed by 5 bases and J by 0 bases, leaving 10 bases between them. CDR3 size: 14 residues. The CDR3 here is CASSQGHSNYGYTF. The CDR3 nucleotides read TGTGCCAGCAGCCAGGGACATTCTAACTATGGCTACACCTTC. Filled out from reference TRBV7-8 and TRBJ1-2, the complete variable domain reads GAGVSQSPRYKVAKRGQDVALRCDPISGHVSLFWYQQALGQGPEFLTYFQNEAQLDKSGLPSDRFFAERPEGSVSTLKIQRTQQEDSAVYLCASSQGHSNYGYTFGSGTRLTVV.

The V gene is TRBV7-2, the J gene TRBJ2-4; possible D gene TRBD2, 5 bases. The ends were cut back, 5 bases at V and 7 bases at J, with 12 bases in the middle. Germline lookup yields CDR1 SGHTA and CDR2 FQGNSA. The CDR3 extends over 13 amino acids. The CDR3 DNA follows: TGTGCCAGCAGCCCTACCGGGGTGAACATTCAGTACTTC. Amino acids: CASSPTGVNIQYF.

The rearrangement links TRBV6-4 to TRBJ1-1, with D possibly TRBD1 on 6 matching bases. V was pared by 6 bases and J by 1 base, with 6 bases between. The CDR3 loop spans 12 amino acids. The V gene's germline CDR1 is MRHNA and CDR2 SNTAGT. As DNA, the CDR3 is TGTGCCAGCAGGGGACAGAACACTGAAGCTTTCTTT. This codes for CASRGQNTEAFF.

The chain is built from TRBV10-3 and TRBJ2-7; TRBD1 matches 9 bases. Per germline, CDR1 ENHRY and CDR2 SYGVKD. V shed 7 bases, J shed 4 bases, and the junction held 11 bases outside the gene matches. The CDR3 is 15 amino acids. In DNA form, the CDR3 reads TGTGCCATCAAAAGGACAGGGGCAGAAGTTTACGAGCAGTACTTC. Protein: CAIKRTGAEVYEQYF.

CDR3 bases: TGTGCCAGCAGCCCAACTCGCGGGGTTAATGAAAAACTGTTTTTT. Encoded protein: CASSPTRGVNEKLFF. This rearrangement joins TRBV27 to TRBJ1-4; D is undetermined. CDR1 is MNHEY and CDR2 is SMNVEV in the germline V gene (reference sequence). This CDR3 spans 15 amino acids. V lost 6 bases and J 4 bases, leaving 15 bases between the germline ends.

The rearrangement uses TRBV6-5 and TRBJ2-7; maybe TRBD1 (6 bases). Trimming removed 5 bases from V and 2 bases from J, with 13 bases in between. This CDR3 has 14 amino acids. From germline, CDR1 is MNHEY and CDR2 SVGAGI. For the CDR3, the DNA is TGTGCCAGCAGTACCGGACAGCCTCCCTACGAGCAGTACTTC. This sequence encodes CASSTGQPPYEQYF.

This clone was seen once. The J gene is TRBJ2-2, the V gene TRBV7-3, with TRBD2 matching 8 bases. The V gene's germline CDR1 is SGHTA and CDR2 FQGTGA. CDR3 length equals 16 residues. J gave up 6 bases and V 1 base, and 7 bases lay outside the gene matches. The CDR3 sequence: CASSLSGGFPPGELFF. The CDR3 DNA follows: TGTGCCAGCAGCTTAAGCGGGGGGTTTCCTCCCGGGGAGCTGTTTTTT.

This chain uses TRBV5-5 with TRBJ1-2; no clear D. Germline V CDR1 and CDR2: SGHKS, YYEKEE (reference sequence). CDR3 size: 15 residues. V was trimmed by 0 bases and J by 4 bases, leaving 13 bases between them. CDR3 region: CASSLDRPEIYGYTF. The CDR3 nucleotides are TGTGCCAGCAGCTTGGACAGACCAGAGATCTATGGCTACACCTTC.

The V call is TRBV5-5, the J call TRBJ2-5; D is unclear. In germline, CDR1 is SGHKS, CDR2 YYEKEE (reference sequence). Trimming removed 3 bases from V and 1 base from J, with 10 bases in between. The CDR3 extends over 14 amino acids. CDR3 sequence reads: CASSSTTAQETQYF. In nucleotides, the CDR3 is TGTGCCAGCAGCTCGACAACAGCCCAAGAGACCCAGTACTTC.

The chain links TRBV11-3 to TRBJ2-7, with a weak D call TRBD1 (5 bases). V was trimmed by 4 bases and J by 4 bases, leaving 11 bases between them. From germline, CDR1 is SGHNT and CDR2 YENEEA. The CDR3 has 13 amino acids. CDR3 nucleotides: TGTGCCAGCAGCTGGGGCCCAGGGTACGAGCAGTACTTC. Translating gives CASSWGPGYEQYF.

The gene calls are TRBV5-1 and TRBJ1-1; D gene unclear. Germline assignment: CDR1 SGHRS and CDR2 YFSETQ. The CDR3 length is 14 residues. Trimming stripped 2 bases from V and 1 base from J, with 9 bases between. In DNA form, the CDR3 reads TGCGCCAGCAGCTTCCACCGGGGGAACACTGAAGCTTTCTTT. It yields the protein CASSFHRGNTEAFF.

The rearrangement uses TRBV9 and TRBJ2-7; possibly TRBD2 for D (5 bases). Germline CDR1 and CDR2: SGDLS and YYNGEE. V was shortened by 0 bases and J by 0 bases, with 7 bases between the two germline ends. The CDR3 has 14 amino acids. The CDR3 here is CASSVGGSSYEQYF. The CDR3 nucleotides are TGTGCCAGCAGCGTAGGTGGGAGCTCCTACGAGCAGTACTTC.

V and J are TRBV7-2 and TRBJ2-4, with TRBD1 matching 7 bases. Per germline, CDR1 SGHTA and CDR2 FQGNSA. The CDR3 loop spans 18 amino acids. The junction had 13 bases not matched to a gene; V was cut back by 5 bases and J by 0 bases. DNA of the CDR3: TGTGCCAGCAGCCGGGCGTTGGAGGACAGGATAGCCAAAAACATTCAGTACTTC. Residues: CASSRALEDRIAKNIQYF.

The CDR3 spells CASSAGETQYF. CDR3 in DNA: TGTGCCAGTAGCGCCGGGGAGACCCAGTACTTC. The chain is built from TRBV19 and TRBJ2-5; D is uncertain. CDR1 and CDR2 (germline): LNHDA, SQIVND (reference sequence). The CDR3 runs 11 residues. Trimming left V 6 bases short and J 5 bases short, with 7 bases between.

The CDR3 DNA is TGTGCCAGCAGCACAGGGGAACTGGGTACTGAAGCTTTCTTT. Protein sequence: CASSTGELGTEAFF. This chain joins TRBV7-2 and TRBJ1-1; 7 bases map to TRBD1. Germline-derived CDR1 and CDR2 are SGHTA and FQGNSA. V trimming: 5 bases; J trimming: 5 bases; junction bases outside the gene matches: 8. The CDR3 sequence is 14 residues long. Full variable domain (outside the CDR3, taken from reference TRBV7-2 and TRBJ1-1): GAGVSQSPSNKVTEKGKDVELRCDPISGHTALYWYRQSLGQGLEFLIYFQGNSAPDKSGLPSDRFSAERTGGSVSTLTIQRTQQEDSAVYLCASSTGELGTEAFFGQGTRLTVV.